This TCR beta chain originates from a study of control samples from healthy donors and cancer patients. Looked up from germline, CDR1 is LGHNA and CDR2 is YSLEER. The CDR3 runs 16 residues. The V and J ends lost 4 bases and 0 bases respectively, with 13 bases between them. Sequencing used immunoSEQ multiplex PCR; TCRdb keeps in-frame clones, though not all of them. The sample includes about 110,000 clones, approximately 84% of them seen just once. The sample was blood. The origin of this receptor is a man between 18 and 35 years old in good health. The rearrangement uses TRBV4-3 and TRBJ2-1; D is uncertain. The chain's CDR3 is CASSLGRSLSYNEQFF. The CDR3 DNA follows: TGCGCCAGCAGCCTGGGAAGGAGTCTCTCCTACAATGAGCAGTTCTTC.